The 26 T cell receptor beta chains below all came from one sample that was sequenced in a study of blood T cell repertoires in COVID-19. Generated by immunoSEQ multiplex PCR, the TCRdb table keeps only in-frame clones and is missing some. The table includes 90,000 to 100,000 clones, roughly nine tenths detected once. The sequenced material came from peripheral blood. The receptors come from a man between 50 and 59 years old with acute or convalescent COVID-19.

This clone came up once. This chain uses TRBV19 with TRBJ1-2; D is unresolved. V was pared by 5 bases and J by 5 bases, with 12 bases between. Per germline, CDR1 LNHDA and CDR2 SQIVND (reference sequence). This CDR3 is built from 13 residues. CDR3 bases: TGTGCCAGTAGTGGAGTCTCTCCATATGGCTACACCTTC. The encoded protein is CASSGVSPYGYTF.

This chain joins TRBV15 and TRBJ2-5; weak D call: TRBD2 (7 bases). The germline V gene encodes CDR1 LNHNV and CDR2 YYDKDF (reference sequence). Trimming took off 4 bases at V and 1 base at J, with 10 bases between the two ends. This CDR3 is built from 14 residues. As DNA, the CDR3 is TGTGCCACCAGCATAAGGGGGGGCCAAGAGACCCAGTACTTC. It encodes CATSIRGGQETQYF. The variable domain in full, with the rest retrieved from reference TRBV15 and TRBJ2-5, is DAMVIQNPRYQVTQFGKPVTLSCSQTLNHNVMYWYQQKSSQAPKLLFHYYDKDFNNEADTPDNFQSRRPNTSFCFLDIRSPGLGDTAMYLCATSIRGGQETQYFGPGTRLLVL.

The chain links TRBV2 to TRBJ2-7; TRBD1 aligns across 7 bases. Germline values: CDR1 SNHLY, CDR2 FYNNEI. V shed 6 bases, J shed 3 bases, and the junction held 20 bases outside the gene matches. This CDR3 comprises 18 residues. CDR3: CASRYRGHLSVSYYEQYF. The DNA of the CDR3 is TGTGCCAGCAGGTACAGGGGCCATCTCTCGGTTTCATACTACGAGCAGTACTTC.

The chain is built from TRBV15 and TRBJ1-4; perhaps TRBD1 as D (6 bases). Trimming took 4 bases from V and 0 from J, leaving 12 bases between them. This CDR3 spans 16 amino acids. Germline V gene data show CDR1 as LNHNV and CDR2 as YYDKDF (reference sequence). CDR3 in DNA: TGTGCCACCAGCAAGGCGGGGGCCGCAACTAATGAAAAACTGTTTTTT. Translation gives CATSKAGAATNEKLFF.

The V gene is TRBV7-9, the J gene TRBJ2-7; TRBD2 matches at 14 bases. The CDR3 covers 16 residues. V shed 5 bases, J shed 3 bases, and the junction held 6 bases outside the gene matches. Germline loops: CDR1 SEHNR, CDR2 FQNEAQ (reference sequence). For the CDR3, the DNA is TGTGCCAGCAGCACTGGGACTAGCGGGAGTCGCTACGAGCAGTACTTC. It yields the protein CASSTGTSGSRYEQYF. Filled out from reference TRBV7-9 and TRBJ2-7, the complete variable domain reads DTGVSQNPRHKITKRGQNVTFRCDPISEHNRLYWYRQTLGQGPEFLTYFQNEAQLEKSRLLSDRFSAERPKGSFSTLEIQRTEQGDSAMYLCASSTGTSGSRYEQYFGPGTRLTVT.

The CDR3 loop is CATSRRQGAQPQHF. Here the CDR3 DNA reads TGTGCCACCAGCCGTAGACAGGGGGCTCAGCCCCAGCATTTT. This chain joins TRBV15 and TRBJ1-5; 10 bases agree with TRBD1. The J segment lost 6 bases and the V segment lost 5 bases, leaving 4 bases of the junction unmatched. This CDR3 region has 14 residues. CDR1 is LNHNV, CDR2 YYDKDF, per germline (reference sequence).

J is TRBJ1-5 and V is TRBV14, with 8 nucleotides matching TRBD1. Trimming cost V 3 bases and J 3 bases; bases outside gene matches: 1. The CDR3 sequence is 14 residues long. Germline V gene sequence: CDR1 SGHDN, CDR2 FVKESK. The chain's CDR3 is CASSQTGANQPQHF. In DNA, the CDR3 is TGTGCCAGCAGCCAGACAGGGGCCAATCAGCCCCAGCATTTT.

The chain is built from TRBV6-2 or TRBV6-3 and TRBJ2-1, with 7 bases matching TRBD1. CDR1 is MNHEY, CDR2 SVGEGT, per germline. Trimming took 5 bases from V and 0 from J; bases not matched to a gene: 4. The CDR3 extends over 15 amino acids. The CDR3 DNA reads TGTGCCAGCAGTCTGGACAGGAGCTCCTACAATGAGCAGTTCTTC. It translates to CASSLDRSSYNEQFF.

The chain carries TRBV5-5 and TRBJ1-1; D may be TRBD1 (5 bases). The CDR3 is made up of 15 amino acids. From germline, CDR1 is SGHKS and CDR2 YYEKEE (reference sequence). V shed 1 base and J shed 1 base, with 11 bases lying between them. The CDR3 coding sequence is TGTGCCAGCAGCTTGACGGCAGGGAAGAACACTGAAGCTTTCTTT. Its protein is CASSLTAGKNTEAFF.

The chain recombines TRBV7-9 with TRBJ1-5; D gene uncertain. This CDR3 region has 13 residues. Germline CDR1 reads SEHNR; CDR2 reads FQNEAQ (reference sequence). V lost 0 bases to trimming and J lost 6 bases, with 6 bases between them. CDR3 nucleotides: TGTGCCAGCAGCTTAGCGTCCGGTCAGCCCCAGCATTTT. Residues: CASSLASGQPQHF.

The CDR3 loop is CASSLSPTSGVGELFF. The CDR3 nucleotides read TGCGCCAGCAGCCTCAGCCCCACTAGCGGGGTCGGGGAGCTGTTTTTT. The chain has TRBV4-1 and TRBJ2-2, with 10 bases that match TRBD2. Germline V gene sequence: CDR1 MGHRA, CDR2 YSYEKL. Losses at the gene ends were 4 bases for V and 7 bases for J; bases not matched to a gene: 9. The CDR3 covers 16 residues.

The V call is TRBV18, the J call TRBJ1-2; the match to TRBD1 covers 8 bases. Per the germline V gene, CDR1 is KGHSH and CDR2 is LQKENI. Trimming took 2 bases from V and 8 from J; bases not matched to a gene: 4. The CDR3 covers 13 residues. The chain's CDR3 is CASSPTQGGGYTF. CDR3 sequence (DNA): TGTGCCAGCTCACCAACACAGGGGGGCGGCTACACCTTC.

The genes are TRBV14 and TRBJ2-5; the match to TRBD1 covers 7 bases. The CDR3 has 13 residues. V shed 6 bases, J shed 10 bases, and the junction held 11 bases outside the gene matches. Germline CDR1 SGHDN, CDR2 FVKESK. The CDR3 region is CASSRQGRVGQYF. CDR3 DNA: TGTGCCAGCAGTCGACAGGGCCGGGTCGGCCAGTACTTC.

V is TRBV19 and J is TRBJ2-2, with a possible D match to TRBD1 (6 bases). The CDR3 is 12 amino acids. Germline V gives CDR1 LNHDA, CDR2 SQIVND (reference sequence). Trimming stripped 8 bases from V and 4 bases from J, with 8 bases between. This chain's CDR3 is CASHRVTGELFF. CDR3 nucleotides: TGTGCCAGTCACAGGGTCACCGGGGAGCTGTTTTTT. Complete variable domain (other parts from reference TRBV19 and TRBJ2-2): DGGITQSPKYLFRKEGQNVTLSCEQNLNHDAMYWYRQDPGQGLRLIYYSQIVNDFQKGDIAEGYSVSREKKESFPLTVTSAQKNPTAFYLCASHRVTGELFFGEGSRLTVL.

The chain carries TRBV10-1 and TRBJ1-5, with 7 bases that match TRBD1. CDR1 and CDR2 from the germline V gene are WNHNN and SYGVQD (reference sequence). After removal of 5 bases from V and 2 bases from J, the junction contained 3 bases not matched to a gene. The CDR3 is made up of 14 amino acids. CDR3 sequence (DNA): TGCGCCAGCAGTAACAGGGGTTGCAATCAGCCCCAGCATTTT. Amino acids: CASSNRGCNQPQHF.

The chain carries TRBV6-5 and TRBJ1-6; the match to TRBD1 covers 8 bases. Germline CDR1 is MNHEY and CDR2 is SVGAGI. The trim removed 8 bases at V and 7 bases at J, leaving 4 bases unmatched. There are 13 residues in the CDR3. CDR3 region: CASGQGRNSPLHF. For the CDR3, the DNA is TGTGCCAGCGGACAGGGACGAAATTCACCCCTCCACTTT.

This clone was recorded once. J is TRBJ2-1 and V is TRBV29-1, with D possibly TRBD1 on 5 matching bases. Looked up from germline, CDR1 is SQVTM and CDR2 is ANQGSEA. Trimming shortened V by 6 bases and J by 2 bases, and 14 bases separated the two germline ends. The CDR3 totals 14 residues. CDR3 DNA: TGCAGCGTCATTCCCAGGGTTCCCTACAATGAGCAGTTCTTC. This codes for CSVIPRVPYNEQFF.

V is TRBV12-3 or TRBV12-4 and J is TRBJ2-5; tentative D call: TRBD2 (6 bases). CDR3 size: 13 residues. Trimming shortened V by 5 bases and J by 5 bases, and 12 bases separated the two germline ends. The CDR3 DNA is TGTGCCAGCAGTGCAAGACTAGGGGAGACCCAGTACTTC. Its translation: CASSARLGETQYF.

The chain combines TRBV10-3 with TRBJ2-1, with TRBD1 as a possible D gene (6 bases). Germline assignment: CDR1 ENHRY and CDR2 SYGVKD. Trimming took 8 bases from V and 0 from J, leaving 11 bases between them. The CDR3 consists of 14 residues. CDR3 residues: CAISRGSSYNEQFF. CDR3 sequence (DNA): TGTGCCATCTCGAGGGGGAGCTCCTACAATGAGCAGTTCTTC.

The chain uses TRBV5-1 and TRBJ1-4; 7 nucleotides agree with TRBD1. Trimming took 2 bases from V and 7 from J; bases not matched to a gene: 5. The CDR3 has 14 residues. CDR1 and CDR2 (germline): SGHRS, YFSETQ. This chain's CDR3 is CASSFKGAGEKLFF. For the CDR3, the DNA is TGCGCCAGCAGCTTTAAGGGGGCGGGTGAAAAACTGTTTTTT.

This rearrangement joins TRBV6-1 to TRBJ1-5; TRBD1 matches 7 bases. The CDR3 has 15 amino acids. The germline CDR1 and CDR2 sequences are MNHNS and SASEGT. The V and J ends lost 3 bases and 4 bases, in that order; junction bases with no gene match: 6. The CDR3, as DNA: TGTGCCAGCAGTGACCAAGGACAGGCTAATCAGCCCCAGCATTTT. It codes for CASSDQGQANQPQHF.

V is TRBV5-1 and J is TRBJ2-7, with TRBD1 matching 7 bases. The J segment lost 0 bases and the V segment lost 4 bases, leaving 7 bases of the junction unmatched. The CDR3 extends over 15 amino acids. Germline lookup yields CDR1 SGHRS and CDR2 YFSETQ. Written as DNA, the CDR3 is TGCGCCAGCAGCCCCGACAGGGTACGCTCCTACGAGCAGTACTTC. It is translated as CASSPDRVRSYEQYF. The full variable domain, rest sourced from reference TRBV5-1 and TRBJ2-7, is KAGVTQTPRYLIKTRGQQVTLSCSPISGHRSVSWYQQTPGQGLQFLFEYFSETQRNKGNFPGRFSGRQFSNSRSEMNVSTLELGDSALYLCASSPDRVRSYEQYFGPGTRLTVT.

This chain uses TRBV6-5 with TRBJ2-5; the match to TRBD2 covers 9 bases. Germline CDR1 MNHEY, CDR2 SVGAGI. V shed 0 bases, J shed 1 base, and the junction held 3 bases outside the gene matches. CDR3 length: 16 amino acids. CDR3 DNA sequence: TGTGCCAGCAGTTACTCGCATAGCGGGAGCCAAGAGACCCAGTACTTC. Protein product: CASSYSHSGSQETQYF.

The gene calls are TRBV18 and TRBJ1-2; D is unresolved. V lost 2 bases and J 1 base, leaving 5 bases between the germline ends. Per the germline V gene, CDR1 is KGHSH and CDR2 is LQKENI. The CDR3 covers 13 residues. The CDR3 DNA sequence: TGTGCCAGCTCACCATCTTTTAACTATGGCTACACCTTC. Protein sequence: CASSPSFNYGYTF.

The V and J genes are TRBV3-1 (or the pseudogene TRBV3-2) and TRBJ1-2, with D possibly being TRBD1 (5 bases). Germline V CDR1 and CDR2: LGHDT, YNNKEL (reference sequence). Deletions cut 3 bases from V and 10 bases from J, with 12 bases between. This CDR3 contains 12 residues. The CDR3 nucleotides are TGTGCCAGCAGCCAGGGCAGGGAGGACTACACCTTC. The encoded protein is CASSQGREDYTF.

The V and J genes are TRBV30 and TRBJ2-7; 7 nucleotides agree with TRBD1. J lost 4 bases, V lost 5 bases, and 5 bases had no gene match. The CDR3 contains 12 residues. Per germline, CDR1 GTSNPN and CDR2 SVGIG (reference sequence). For the CDR3, the DNA is TGTGCCTGGGGGGACAGAGCATACGAGCAGTACTTC. Translated: CAWGDRAYEQYF.